This is a list of T cell receptor beta chains from one sample in a study of T cell repertoires in ileal Crohn's disease. Generated by immunoSEQ multiplex PCR, the TCRdb table keeps only in-frame clones and is missing some. The table records about 17,000 clones, over 65% of them present only once. Sequenced: ileal tissue. The receptors originated from an adult with Crohn's disease. The CDR3 runs from the conserved cysteine through the conserved F or W.

J: TRBJ2-3
V: TRBV10-2
CDR3: CASSEWETSGAGTQYF

J: -
V: TRBV9
CDR3: CASSVGGGLNEQYF

J: TRBJ2-5
V: TRBV29-1
CDR3: CSVEGGLNFQETQYF

J: TRBJ1-1
V: TRBV7-2
CDR3: CASSPGQGYTEAFF

J: TRBJ2-1
V: TRBV6-6
CDR3: CASLLSGDNEQFF

J: TRBJ1-1
V: TRBV18
CDR3: CASSPTGGRTEAFF

J: TRBJ1-1
V: TRBV4-3
CDR3: CASSQQHGGFEAFF

J: TRBJ1-2
V: TRBV7-8
CDR3: CASSLEAGDYGYTF

J: TRBJ1-2
V: TRBV2
CDR3: CASSERQVYGYTF

J: TRBJ2-7
V: TRBV19
CDR3: CASSIQGVQYF

J: TRBJ2-5
V: TRBV5-1
CDR3: CASSPLSGTRETQYF

J: TRBJ2-7
V: TRBV7-2
CDR3: CASSFDSAYEQYF

J: TRBJ2-5
V: TRBV19
CDR3: CASRRISQGAGETQYF

J: TRBJ1-6
V: TRBV30
CDR3: CAWSVGQGNSPLHF

J: TRBJ2-3
V: TRBV29-1
CDR3: CSVAKAGRTDTQYF

J: TRBJ2-3
V: TRBV6-1
CDR3: CASSEALGGAADTQYF

J: TRBJ1-6
V: TRBV11-2
CDR3: CASSLEVEPLHF

J: TRBJ1-1
V: TRBV9
CDR3: CASSVDSDTEAFF

J: TRBJ1-2
V: TRBV9
CDR3: CASSTQTGTYGYTF

J: TRBJ2-5
V: TRBV5-1
CDR3: CASSLEGTGELETQYF

J: TRBJ1-2
V: TRBV9
CDR3: CASSLTGTGPLPYGYTF

J: TRBJ1-5
V: TRBV27
CDR3: CASSLSGEGSQPQHF

J: TRBJ2-7
V: TRBV10-3
CDR3: CAISESLTGPSSYEQYF

J: TRBJ2-3
V: TRBV7-9
CDR3: CASSLWQTRASDTQYF

J: TRBJ1-4
V: TRBV30
CDR3: CAWTSIARETKKLFF

J: TRBJ1-5
V: TRBV23-1
CDR3: CASSQNGGEGNQPQHF

J: -
V: TRBV4-2
CDR3: CASSQAASGGESEQYF

J: TRBJ1-4
V: TRBV5-5
CDR3: CASSLESGGDEKLFF

J: TRBJ2-7
V: TRBV7-2
CDR3: CASSLAAGYEQYF

J: TRBJ1-2
V: TRBV10-2
CDR3: CASSLGAAYGYTF

J: TRBJ2-3
V: TRBV19
CDR3: CASRLAGGSDTQYF

J: TRBJ1-1
V: TRBV10-3
CDR3: CAINAGPTKTEAFF

J: TRBJ1-4
V: TRBV18
CDR3: CASSPGSTMATNEKLFF

J: TRBJ1-4
V: TRBV20-1
CDR3: CIMREDEKLFF

J: TRBJ2-7
V: TRBV5-1
CDR3: CASSSGGTGLYEQYF

J: TRBJ2-3
V: TRBV5-6
CDR3: CASSLAGSTDTQYF

J: TRBJ1-2
V: TRBV2
CDR3: CASRGVDGPEGGYTF

J: TRBJ2-3
V: TRBV5-4
CDR3: CASSLLAGGRGDTQYF

J: TRBJ2-3
V: TRBV5-4
CDR3: CATGNGVVADTQYF

J: TRBJ2-3
V: TRBV7-3
CDR3: CASGQGPSTDTQYF

J: TRBJ2-6
V: TRBV27
CDR3: CASRERDRSGGANVLTF

J: TRBJ2-3
V: TRBV5-1
CDR3: CASSLGPSGATDTQYF

J: TRBJ1-6
V: TRBV6-5
CDR3: CASSRDSYNSPLHF

J: TRBJ2-5
V: TRBV2
CDR3: CASTLAGPEETQYF

J: TRBJ1-2
V: TRBV7-9
CDR3: CASYGRAQIPGYTF

J: TRBJ1-5
V: TRBV19
CDR3: CASGGWSNQPQHF

J: TRBJ2-7
V: TRBV4-1
CDR3: CASSPLGQYEQYF

J: TRBJ1-1
V: TRBV30
CDR3: CAWGLWPMNTEAFF

J: TRBJ2-7
V: TRBV11-3
CDR3: CASSAGAGAEYKQYF

J: TRBJ2-7
V: TRBV4-3
CDR3: CASSPGLYSYEQYF

J: TRBJ2-2
V: TRBV9
CDR3: CASSVRRALGATGELFF

J: TRBJ2-3
V: TRBV9
CDR3: CASSSSGGAGNTQYF

J: TRBJ1-2
V: TRBV4-1
CDR3: CASSQTGGYGYTF

J: TRBJ1-2
V: TRBV19
CDR3: CASRPDSLPNYGYTF